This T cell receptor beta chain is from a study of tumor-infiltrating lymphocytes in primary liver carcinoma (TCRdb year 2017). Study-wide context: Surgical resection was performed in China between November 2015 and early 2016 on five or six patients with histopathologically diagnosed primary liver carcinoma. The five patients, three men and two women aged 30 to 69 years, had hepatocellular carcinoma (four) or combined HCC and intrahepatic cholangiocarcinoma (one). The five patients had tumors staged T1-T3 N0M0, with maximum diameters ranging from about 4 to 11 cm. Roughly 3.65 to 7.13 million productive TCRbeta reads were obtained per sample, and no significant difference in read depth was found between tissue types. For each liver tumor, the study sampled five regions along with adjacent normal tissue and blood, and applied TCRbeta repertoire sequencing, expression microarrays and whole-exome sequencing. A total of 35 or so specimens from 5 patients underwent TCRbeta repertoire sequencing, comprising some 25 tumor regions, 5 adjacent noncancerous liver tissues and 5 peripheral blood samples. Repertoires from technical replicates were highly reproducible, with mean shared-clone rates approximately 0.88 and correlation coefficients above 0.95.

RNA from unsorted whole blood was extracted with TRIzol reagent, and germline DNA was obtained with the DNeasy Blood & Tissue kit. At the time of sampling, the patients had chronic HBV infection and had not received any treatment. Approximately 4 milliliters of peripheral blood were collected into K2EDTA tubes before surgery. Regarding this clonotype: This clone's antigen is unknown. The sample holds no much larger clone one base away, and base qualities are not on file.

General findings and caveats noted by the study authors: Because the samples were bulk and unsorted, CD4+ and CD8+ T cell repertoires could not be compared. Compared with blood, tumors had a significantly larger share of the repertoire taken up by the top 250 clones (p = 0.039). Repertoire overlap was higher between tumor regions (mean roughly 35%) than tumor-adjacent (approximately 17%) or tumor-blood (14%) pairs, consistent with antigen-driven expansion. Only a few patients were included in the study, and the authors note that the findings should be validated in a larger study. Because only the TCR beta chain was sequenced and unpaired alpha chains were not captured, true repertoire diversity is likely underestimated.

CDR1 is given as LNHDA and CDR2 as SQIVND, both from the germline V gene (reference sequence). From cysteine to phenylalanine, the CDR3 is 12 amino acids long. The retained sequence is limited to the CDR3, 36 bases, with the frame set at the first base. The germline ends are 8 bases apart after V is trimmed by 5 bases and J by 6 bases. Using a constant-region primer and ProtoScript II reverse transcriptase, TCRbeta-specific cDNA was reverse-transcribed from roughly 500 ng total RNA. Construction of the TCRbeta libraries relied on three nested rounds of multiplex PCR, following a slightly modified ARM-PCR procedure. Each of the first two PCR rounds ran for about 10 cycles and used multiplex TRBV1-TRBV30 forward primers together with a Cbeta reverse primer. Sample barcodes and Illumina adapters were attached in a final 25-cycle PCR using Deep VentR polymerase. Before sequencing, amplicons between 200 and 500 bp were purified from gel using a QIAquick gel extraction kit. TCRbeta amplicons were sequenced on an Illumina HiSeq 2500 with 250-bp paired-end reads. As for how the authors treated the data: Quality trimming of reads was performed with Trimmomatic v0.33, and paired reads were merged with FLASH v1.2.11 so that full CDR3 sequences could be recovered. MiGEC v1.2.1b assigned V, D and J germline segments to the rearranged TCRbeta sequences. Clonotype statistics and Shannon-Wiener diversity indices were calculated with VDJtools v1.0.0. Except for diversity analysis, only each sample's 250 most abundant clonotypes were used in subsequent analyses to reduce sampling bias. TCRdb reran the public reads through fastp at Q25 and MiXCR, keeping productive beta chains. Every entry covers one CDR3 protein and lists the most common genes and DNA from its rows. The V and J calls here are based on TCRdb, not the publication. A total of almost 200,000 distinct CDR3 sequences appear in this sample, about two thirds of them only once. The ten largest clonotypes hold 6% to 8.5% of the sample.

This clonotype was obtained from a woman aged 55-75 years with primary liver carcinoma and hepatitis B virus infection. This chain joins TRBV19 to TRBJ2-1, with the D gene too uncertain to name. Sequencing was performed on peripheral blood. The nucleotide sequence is TGTGCCAGTAGTTCCTACGGCAATGAGCAGTTCTTC. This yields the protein CASSSYGNEQFF.